Listed below are T cell receptor beta chains from one sample, sequenced in a study of human CD8 memory T cell subsets. TCRdb reprocessed the 5' RACE reads; each CDR3 protein has one entry and no DNA is given. The sample has about 20,000 distinct CDR3 sequences; the top ten hold 5.4%. Sequenced sample: CD8+ T cells from PBMCs. The receptors were sampled from a human donor in good health. Each CDR3 is given with its conserved first and last residue. Fields, in order: V gene, J gene, clone size, CDR3 protein. Clone size is stated in some rows and not others, as once, few, many or a class when expanded.

>TRBV4-2|TRBJ2-7|-
CASSRENSGTGAYEQYF
>TRBV11-2|TRBJ2-7|-
CASSLGSSYEQYF
>TRBV16|TRBJ1-1|medium-sized
CASSPSPRTGGEAFF
>TRBV7-3|TRBJ2-1|-
CASSLGGRDNEQFF
>TRBV28|TRBJ2-1|-
CASRLPLGGSYNEQFF
>TRBV10-3|TRBJ2-3|-
CAISDWGGGMSDTQYF
>TRBV27|TRBJ2-7|-
CASSERQGAAYEQYF
>TRBV10-3|TRBJ2-1|medium-sized
CAIAIDGTPYNEQFF
>TRBV12-3/TRBV12-4|TRBJ1-3|-
CASSLGQGNTIYF
>TRBV12-3/TRBV12-4|TRBJ2-1|-
CASSSPGGTNLGNEQFF
>TRBV6-2/TRBV6-3|TRBJ1-4|medium-sized
CASSYTGGASEKLFF
>TRBV21-1|TRBJ2-1|-
CASQHRAIYYNEQFF
>TRBV27|TRBJ2-3|-
CASSPKPGQGLAEVTDTQYF
>TRBV25-1|TRBJ1-5|-
CASSEETGLDQPQHF
>TRBV18|TRBJ1-1|-
CASSPLEGLNTEAFF
>TRBV9|TRBJ2-7|-
CASSPKVYSYEQYF
>TRBV7-8|TRBJ1-1|-
CASSLGRGRTEAFF
>TRBV18|TRBJ2-7|-
CASSPPNGPYEQYF
>TRBV12-3/TRBV12-4|TRBJ2-7|-
CASSPLAGETYEQYF
>TRBV28|TRBJ1-4|-
CASRQTGLTEKLFF
>TRBV20-1|TRBJ2-4|-
CSAREGLKNIQYF
>TRBV14|TRBJ1-2|medium-sized
CASSHLSSGGASGYTF
>TRBV12-3/TRBV12-4|TRBJ2-1|-
CASTKGVDEQFF
>TRBV27|TRBJ1-1|-
CASSFQPGPGTEAFF